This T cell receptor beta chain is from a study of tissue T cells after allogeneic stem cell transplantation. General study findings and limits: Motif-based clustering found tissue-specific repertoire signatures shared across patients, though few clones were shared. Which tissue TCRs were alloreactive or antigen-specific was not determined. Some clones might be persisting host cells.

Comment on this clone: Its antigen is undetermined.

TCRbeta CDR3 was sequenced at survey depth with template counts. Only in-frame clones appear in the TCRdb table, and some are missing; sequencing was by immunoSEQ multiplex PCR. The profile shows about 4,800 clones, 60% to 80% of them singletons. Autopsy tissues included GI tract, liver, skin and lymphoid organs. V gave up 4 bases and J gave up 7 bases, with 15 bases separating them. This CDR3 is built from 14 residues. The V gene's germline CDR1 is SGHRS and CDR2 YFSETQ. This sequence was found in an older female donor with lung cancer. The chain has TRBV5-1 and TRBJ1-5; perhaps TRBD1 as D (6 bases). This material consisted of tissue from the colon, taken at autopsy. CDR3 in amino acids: CASSLQGPWQPQHF. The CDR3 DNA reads TGCGCCAGCAGCCTACAGGGTCCCTGGCAGCCCCAGCATTTT.